This T cell receptor (beta chain) was sequenced in a study of cytomegalovirus exposure and HLA in healthy donors. Study results and caveats: Other equally common chains were less clonally expanded than HLA-associated TCR beta chains, a later analysis showed.

PCR primers comprised 60 Vbeta and 13 Jbeta primers. Using immunoSEQ multiplex PCR, the repertoire was profiled, and TCRdb retains in-frame clones only, with some absent. The sample has 55,000 to 70,000 clones; 74% are singletons. A remark on this clone: The antigen remains undetermined.

The germline gives CDR1 SGHAT, CDR2 FQDESV (reference sequence). CDR3 length equals 14 residues. J was trimmed by 4 bases and V by 5 bases; bases with no gene match: 6. The TCR sequence derives from a woman between 55 and 75 years old in good health and CMV-seropositive. The sequencing sample was made of PBMCs. V usage is TRBV11-1 and J usage is TRBJ2-7; 9 bases are a match to TRBD1. CDR3 bases: TGTGCCAGCAGCGAGGGGACAGGGTCGTACGAGCAGTACTTC. Residues: CASSEGTGSYEQYF.